This TCR beta chain came from a study of T-cell reconstitution after alpha-beta-depleted transplantation in children. Broader study findings: From newly produced T cells came most of the T-cell counts and diversity one year after transplant. Alpha-beta T cells present about two months after transplant were reported to originate from several hundred expanded graft clones.

For TCRbeta, the library was prepared with unique molecular identifiers. A single record per CDR3 protein comes from TCRdb applying MiXCR to the PCR reads. The table has about a million distinct CDR3 sequences, around 30% seen once. About this clonotype: The antigen is unknown.

V was trimmed by 0 bases and J by 6 bases, leaving 13 bases between them. The germline gives CDR1 SGHRS, CDR2 YFSETQ. The CDR3 sequence is 14 residues long. The source material was PBMCs, mostly from graft donor cells, sampled 360 days after TCRalphabeta/CD19-depleted stem cell transplant. This chain joins TRBV5-1 and TRBJ2-7; no clear D gene. The source of this sequence is a boy younger than two who had a stem cell transplant for SCID, so the T cells may come from the graft donor. CDR3 loop: CASSLGLWSREQYF. The CDR3 nucleotides are TGCGCCAGCAGCTTGGGCTTATGGTCGCGCGAGCAGTACTTC.